A single sample is the source of the 17 T cell receptor beta chains below, sequenced in a study of T-cell reconstitution after alpha-beta-depleted transplantation in children. A library of TCRbeta sequences, prepared with unique molecular identifiers, was generated. TCRdb redid the calling of the PCR reads with MiXCR, one entry per CDR3 protein. This table has about 580,000 distinct CDR3 sequences, 23% appearing once. The input for sequencing was PBMCs, mostly from graft donor cells, taken 360 days after TCRalphabeta/CD19-depleted stem cell transplant. The receptor source for this set is a boy less than two years old who had a stem cell transplant for acute myeloid leukemia, so the T cells may come from the graft donor.

The chain recombines TRBV24-1 with TRBJ2-2; D unclear. With 3 bases removed from V and 5 bases from J, the gap between germline ends came to 15 bases. The CDR3 length is 16 residues. Looked up from germline, CDR1 is KGHDR and CDR2 is SFDVKD. The CDR3 nucleotides are TGTGCCACCAGTGATCCTAGATACACGCGGACCGGGGAGCTGTTTTTT. This sequence encodes CATSDPRYTRTGELFF.

The chain recombines TRBV4-2 with TRBJ2-3, with 7 bases aligning to TRBD2. This CDR3 comprises 15 residues. V shed 1 base, J shed 0 bases, and the junction held 1 base outside the gene matches. Germline CDR1 reads LGHNA; CDR2 reads YNFKEQ. The CDR3: CASSQATSSTDTQYF. The CDR3 DNA sequence: TGTGCCAGCAGCCAAGCGACTAGCAGCACAGATACGCAGTATTTT.

This chain links TRBV20-1 with TRBJ2-7, with a weak D call TRBD1 (6 bases). V lost 0 bases, J lost 1 base, and 13 bases lay in between. The CDR3 is 15 amino acids. Germline V gene lookup returns CDR1 DFQATT and CDR2 SNEGSKA (reference sequence). The CDR3 sequence: CSAREGGRISYEQYF. The CDR3 DNA is TGCAGTGCTAGAGAAGGGGGACGGATATCCTACGAGCAGTACTTC.

CDR3 sequence (DNA): TGCAGTGCTAGAACAGGATACGGATCGAACACCGGGGAGCTGTTTTTT. This encodes CSARTGYGSNTGELFF. V and J are TRBV20-1 and TRBJ2-2, with D tentatively TRBD1 (5 bases). V gave up 2 bases and J gave up 0 bases, with 13 bases separating them. This CDR3 has 16 amino acids. In germline, CDR1 is DFQATT, CDR2 SNEGSKA (reference sequence).

This clonotype occurred many times. The V gene is TRBV24-1, the J gene TRBJ1-5; 10 bases map to TRBD1. Germline lookup yields CDR1 KGHDR and CDR2 SFDVKD. This CDR3 has 16 residues. Trimming cost V 4 bases and J 7 bases; bases outside gene matches: 9. CDR3 DNA sequence: TGTGCCACCAGTGACCGCTTGGACAGGGGGGGACAGCCCCAGCATTTT. It encodes CATSDRLDRGGQPQHF.

The V gene is TRBV5-1, the J gene TRBJ2-3; the D is unclear. The CDR3 runs 16 residues. The germline V and J ends were trimmed by 1 base and 2 bases, with 14 bases remaining between them. Germline V CDR1 and CDR2: SGHRS, YFSETQ. CDR3 in amino acids: CASSLLRALYTDTQYF. The CDR3 nucleotides are TGCGCCAGCAGCTTGCTTCGGGCATTGTACACAGATACGCAGTATTTT.

This clonotype was seen repeatedly, ten times or more. The chain carries TRBV20-1 and TRBJ2-1; no reliable D call. Trimming pared 7 bases from V and 8 bases from J, leaving 21 bases between. This CDR3 comprises 14 residues. Germline V gene data show CDR1 as DFQATT and CDR2 as SNEGSKA (reference sequence). The CDR3 loop is CSVPRERRMDEQFF. The CDR3 DNA sequence: TGCAGTGTACCGCGTGAGAGAAGAATGGATGAGCAGTTCTTC.

This chain joins TRBV28 and TRBJ2-7; D possibly corresponds to TRBD2 (5 bases). This CDR3 is 17 amino acids long. Looked up from germline, CDR1 is MDHEN and CDR2 is SYDVKM. V dropped 2 bases and J dropped 1 base, with 18 bases sitting between them. For the CDR3, the DNA is TGTGCCAGCAGTTTAAACGCCCAAGCGGCCCCATCCTACGAGCAGTACGTC. Protein product: CASSLNAQAAPSYEQYV.

This chain connects TRBV28 to TRBJ1-2; TRBD1 aligns across 8 bases. The CDR3 is 12 residues long. Trimming took 6 bases from V and 8 from J; bases not matched to a gene: 5. The germline gives CDR1 MDHEN, CDR2 SYDVKM. CDR3: CASRTGGSGYTF. The DNA for the CDR3 is TGTGCCAGCAGAACAGGGGGTTCCGGCTACACCTTC.

This clonotype was observed a few times. The chain combines TRBV21-1 with TRBJ1-5. TRBV21-1 is labeled a pseudogene. This CDR3 comprises 21 residues. The CDR3 loop is CASSIFSSSWGSLYSNQPQHF. In nucleotides, the CDR3 is TGTGCCAGCAGCATATTCTCGTCTTCGTGGGGATCCCTTTATAGCAATCAGCCCCAGCATTTT.

V gene TRBV15 combines with J gene TRBJ2-7, with a weak D call TRBD2 (5 bases). Germline V lookup: CDR1 LNHNV, CDR2 YYDKDF (reference sequence). CDR3 length: 14 residues. V was trimmed by 4 bases and J by 1 base, leaving 11 bases between them. The CDR3 loop reads CATSTPRASYEQYF. The CDR3 nucleotides read TGTGCCACCAGCACACCGAGGGCATCCTACGAGCAGTACTTC. Looking up the rest from reference TRBV15 and TRBJ2-7 gives the full variable domain: DAMVIQNPRYQVTQFGKPVTLSCSQTLNHNVMYWYQQKSSQAPKLLFHYYDKDFNNEADTPDNFQSRRPNTSFCFLDIRSPGLGDTAMYLCATSTPRASYEQYFGPGTRLTVT.

The rearrangement uses TRBV6-2 or TRBV6-3 and TRBJ1-1, with TRBD1 identical over 10 bases. Trimming at V came to 6 bases and at J to 5 bases, leaving 9 bases not matched to a gene. The CDR3 sequence is 15 residues long. Germline CDR1 reads MNHEY; CDR2 reads SVGEGT. The CDR3 DNA follows: TGTGCCAGCAGACCTCCTTCGGACAGGGGGACTGAAGCTTTCTTT. Encoded protein: CASRPPSDRGTEAFF.

This clonotype was seen more than once but under ten times. The CDR3 here is CAINHKGNTEAFF. CDR3 bases: TGTGCCATCAACCATAAGGGGAACACTGAAGCTTTCTTT. The V call is TRBV10-3, the J call TRBJ1-1; D gene uncertain. V was trimmed by 7 bases and J by 1 base, leaving 10 bases between them. This CDR3 is built from 13 residues. Germline CDR1 ENHRY, CDR2 SYGVKD.

The chain employs TRBV29-1 and TRBJ2-1; perhaps TRBD2 as D (6 bases). Trimming pared 4 bases from V and 0 bases from J, leaving 13 bases between. Germline values: CDR1 SQVTM, CDR2 ANQGSEA. The CDR3 contains 15 residues. The CDR3 region is CSVVGGIASYNEQFF. The CDR3 nucleotides are TGCAGCGTTGTTGGGGGGATAGCCTCCTACAATGAGCAGTTCTTC.

V and J are TRBV20-1 and TRBJ2-3, with D perhaps matching TRBD2 (6 bases). The CDR3 contains 16 residues. From germline, CDR1 is DFQATT and CDR2 SNEGSKA (reference sequence). Trimming removed 0 bases at V and 1 base at J, with 14 bases between. CDR3 region: CSARDQEGLRTDTQYF. The DNA of the CDR3 is TGCAGTGCTAGAGATCAGGAGGGTCTGCGCACAGATACGCAGTATTTT.

This clonotype was recorded many times. The chain links TRBV29-1 to TRBJ2-7; 7 bases agree with TRBD1. There are 15 residues in the CDR3. After removal of 7 bases from V and 0 bases from J, the junction contained 12 bases not matched to a gene. Germline CDR1 reads SQVTM; CDR2 reads ANQGSEA. The CDR3 DNA reads TGCAGCGCTATAACCACAGGGGCCCACTCCTACGAGCAGTACGTC. Its translation is CSAITTGAHSYEQYV.

V usage is TRBV7-7 and J usage is TRBJ2-1; possible D gene TRBD2, 5 bases. The V end lost 1 base, the J end lost 6 bases, and 10 bases lay between the germline ends. There are 14 residues in the CDR3. Germline assignment: CDR1 SSHAT and CDR2 FNYEAQ (reference sequence). CDR3 loop: CASSLGQAGNEQFF. The CDR3 coding sequence is TGTGCCAGCAGCTTAGGCCAGGCGGGCAATGAGCAGTTCTTC.